Presented here are 17 T cell receptor beta chains from one specimen sequenced in a study of T cells after yellow fever vaccination. TCRdb reprocessed the 5' RACE reads with MiXCR, giving one entry per CDR3 protein. This table holds about 240,000 distinct CDR3 sequences, around 3.5% found once. The starting material was PBMCs, obtained 15 days after the yellow fever booster vaccination. Every receptor here comes from a man younger than 35 who received the YFV17D yellow fever vaccine.

A word on this clonotype: One end of the junction fails to match germline, which may point to a read error. The J gene is TRBJ2-2, the V gene TRBV11-3; TRBD2 is a possible D gene (5 bases). Germline CDR1 is SGHNT and CDR2 is YENEEA. This CDR3 comprises 12 residues. As DNA, the CDR3 is TGTGCCAGCAGCGGCGGCACCGGGGAGCTGATTTTT. As protein: CASSGGTGELIF.

The chain combines TRBV18 with TRBJ2-1; D perhaps matches TRBD1 (5 bases). This CDR3 contains 15 residues. Germline CDR1 reads KGHSH; CDR2 reads LQKENI. Trimming took 3 bases from V and 1 from J, leaving 10 bases between them. The DNA for the CDR3 is TGTGCCAGCTCACCGGTGGACATATCCTACAATGAGCAGTTCTTC. Residues: CASSPVDISYNEQFF.

This clonotype was seen ten or more times. The chain joins TRBV5-1 to TRBJ2-1, with 7 bases fitting TRBD1. V gave up 2 bases and J gave up 9 bases; unmatched junction bases: 8. Per germline, CDR1 SGHRS and CDR2 YFSETQ. The CDR3 has 14 residues. CDR3: CASSFQQGSGEQFF. The CDR3 DNA sequence: TGCGCCAGCAGCTTCCAACAGGGGTCGGGTGAGCAGTTCTTC.

There are many counts of this clonotype. The chain couples TRBV5-6 to TRBJ2-7; D unresolved. Trimming removed 0 bases at V and 0 bases at J, with 7 bases between. Germline CDR1 and CDR2: SGHDT and YYEEEE. The CDR3 has 14 residues. This CDR3 reads CASSLGLISYEQYF. The CDR3 DNA follows: TGTGCCAGCAGCTTGGGGCTGATCTCCTACGAGCAGTACTTC.

The chain combines TRBV20-1 with TRBJ2-5, with TRBD2 matching 7 bases. V was pared by 5 bases and J by 5 bases, with 14 bases of the junction left unmatched. Germline V CDR1 and CDR2: DFQATT, SNEGSKA (reference sequence). This CDR3 region has 15 residues. This CDR3 is CSAGGEAGLMETQYF. The CDR3 region has the DNA TGCAGTGCTGGGGGGGAGGCAGGGTTGATGGAGACCCAGTACTTC.

Many counts were recorded for this clonotype. The rearrangement links TRBV3-1 to TRBJ1-5; no clear D. The CDR3 loop spans 14 amino acids. Trimming cost V 3 bases and J 4 bases, with 10 bases left between them. Germline V gene data show CDR1 as LGHDT and CDR2 as YNNKEL (reference sequence). CDR3 protein: CASSQEGENQPQHF. Written as DNA, the CDR3 is TGTGCCAGCAGCCAGGAAGGCGAGAATCAGCCCCAGCATTTT.

CDR3 loop: CASSSEQGVGLTGELFF. Here the CDR3 DNA reads TGTGCCAGCAGCTCGGAACAGGGGGTTGGTTTAACCGGGGAGCTGTTTTTT. The V call is TRBV11-3, the J call TRBJ2-2; TRBD1 matches at 8 bases. Trimming took 4 bases from V and 5 from J; bases not matched to a gene: 12. CDR1 and CDR2 (germline): SGHNT, YENEEA. This CDR3 is built from 17 residues.

This clonotype was counted ten times or more. The chain recombines TRBV20-1 with TRBJ2-7; D possibly corresponds to TRBD2 (7 bases). CDR1 and CDR2 from the germline V gene are DFQATT and SNEGSKA (reference sequence). CDR3 length equals 14 residues. CDR3: CRDSGGEKYYEQYV. For the CDR3, the DNA is TGCAGGGATTCGGGGGGCGAGAAATACTACGAGCAGTACGTC.

This clonotype was recorded at least ten times. V gene TRBV12-3 or TRBV12-4 combines with J gene TRBJ2-1; 13 bases are a match to TRBD2. This CDR3 is 17 amino acids long. The J segment lost 4 bases and the V segment lost 5 bases, leaving 8 bases of the junction unmatched. CDR3 amino acids: CASSPRTSGGVYNEQFF. In nucleotides, the CDR3 is TGTGCCAGCAGTCCCCGGACTAGCGGGGGAGTGTACAATGAGCAGTTCTTC.

This clonotype was detected ten times or more. The chain recombines TRBV5-1 with TRBJ2-1; possibly TRBD1 for D (5 bases). V was cut by 0 bases and J by 0 bases, with 7 bases left in between. Germline CDR1 SGHRS, CDR2 YFSETQ. CDR3 length: 15 amino acids. CDR3 amino acids: CASSLGGYSYNEQFF. CDR3 nucleotide sequence: TGCGCCAGCAGCTTGGGGGGCTACTCCTACAATGAGCAGTTCTTC.

This clonotype was seen at least ten times. At one of its ends the junction is not consistent with the germline gene, which may arise from a read error. V gene TRBV29-1 combines with J gene TRBJ2-1, with TRBD2 matching over 9 bases. Germline CDR1 SQVTM, CDR2 ANQGSEA. The CDR3 consists of 17 residues. CDR3 bases: TGCAGCGTCGAAGGGATCGGCGGGGGGGCCTCCTACAATGAGCAGTTCTTC. Amino acids: CSVEGIGGGASYNEQFF.

This clonotype was picked up many times. This rearrangement joins TRBV5-1 to TRBJ2-7; perhaps TRBD2 as D (5 bases). CDR3 length: 13 residues. V dropped 0 bases and J dropped 6 bases, with 10 bases sitting between them. CDR1 and CDR2 (germline): SGHRS, YFSETQ. Here the CDR3 reads CASSLEGVGEQYV. The CDR3, as DNA: TGCGCCAGCAGCTTGGAGGGAGTGGGCGAGCAGTACGTC.

This clonotype was counted at least ten times. The V and J genes are TRBV12-3 or TRBV12-4 and TRBJ2-1; D remains unclear. The V end was cut by 5 bases, the J end by 3 bases, with 5 bases between. The CDR3 is made up of 12 amino acids. In nucleotides, the CDR3 is TGTGCCAGCAGTAAATACTACAATGAGCAGTTCTTC. Its protein is CASSKYYNEQFF.

This clonotype showed up many times. The chain joins TRBV5-1 to TRBJ1-6; tentative D call: TRBD1 (6 bases). Germline values: CDR1 SGHRS, CDR2 YFSETQ. V was trimmed by 5 bases and J by 0 bases, leaving 12 bases between them. The CDR3 spans 16 residues. The CDR3 DNA reads as TGCGCCAGCAGGACACAGGGCGGCTCCTATAATTCACCCCTCCACTTT. This gives the protein CASRTQGGSYNSPLHF.

The gene calls are TRBV7-2 and TRBJ1-5, with 9 nucleotides matching TRBD1. V shed 4 bases and J 5 bases; nucleotides not matched to a gene: 6. The CDR3 runs 15 residues. Per the germline V gene, CDR1 is SGHTA and CDR2 is FQGNSA. CDR3 residues: CASSSGTGRDQPQHF. DNA of the CDR3: TGTGCCAGCAGCTCCGGGACAGGGCGAGATCAGCCCCAGCATTTT.

This clonotype was seen repeatedly, ten times or more. This chain links TRBV5-1 with TRBJ2-3; perhaps TRBD1 as D (6 bases). V shed 2 bases and J shed 0 bases, with 10 bases lying between them. Germline-derived CDR1 and CDR2 are SGHRS and YFSETQ. This CDR3 comprises 15 residues. The CDR3 sequence is CASSFSGQSTDTQYF. CDR3 nucleotide sequence: TGCGCCAGCAGCTTTTCCGGACAGAGCACAGATACGCAGTATTTT.

This clonotype was observed many times. The chain recombines TRBV11-2 with TRBJ2-3, with a tentative D call TRBD2 (5 bases). Germline V lookup: CDR1 SGHAT, CDR2 FQNNGV. The length of the CDR3 is 16 residues. The V end lost 5 bases, the J end lost 4 bases, and 19 bases lay between the germline ends. The CDR3 loop is CASSPWGEPFSDTQYF. CDR3 in DNA: TGTGCCAGCAGCCCGTGGGGAGAGCCGTTCTCAGATACGCAGTATTTT.